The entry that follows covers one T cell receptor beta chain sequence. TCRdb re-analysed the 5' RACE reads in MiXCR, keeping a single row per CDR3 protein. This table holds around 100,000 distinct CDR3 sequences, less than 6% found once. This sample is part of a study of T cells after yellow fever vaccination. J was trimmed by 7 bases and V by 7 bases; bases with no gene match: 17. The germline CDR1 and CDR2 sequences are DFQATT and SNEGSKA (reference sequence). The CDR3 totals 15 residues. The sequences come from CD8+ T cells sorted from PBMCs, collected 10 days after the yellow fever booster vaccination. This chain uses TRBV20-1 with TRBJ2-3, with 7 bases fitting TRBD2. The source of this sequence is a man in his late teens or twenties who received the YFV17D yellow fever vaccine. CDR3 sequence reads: CSGTSSGDDLNTQYF. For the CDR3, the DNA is TGCAGTGGGACCTCAAGCGGGGATGACCTGAATACGCAGTATTTT.